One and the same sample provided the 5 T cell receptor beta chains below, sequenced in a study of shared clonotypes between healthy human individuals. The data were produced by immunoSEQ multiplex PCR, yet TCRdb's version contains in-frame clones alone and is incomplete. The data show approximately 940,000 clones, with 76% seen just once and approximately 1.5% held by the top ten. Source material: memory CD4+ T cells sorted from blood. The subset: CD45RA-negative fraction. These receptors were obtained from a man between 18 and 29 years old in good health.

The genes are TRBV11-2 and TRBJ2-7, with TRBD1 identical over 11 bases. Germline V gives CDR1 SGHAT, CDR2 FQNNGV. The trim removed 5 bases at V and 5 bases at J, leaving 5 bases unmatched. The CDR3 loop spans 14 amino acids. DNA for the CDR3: TGTGCCAGCAGCGCAGGACAGGGGGCCCACGAGCAGTACTTC. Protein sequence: CASSAGQGAHEQYF.

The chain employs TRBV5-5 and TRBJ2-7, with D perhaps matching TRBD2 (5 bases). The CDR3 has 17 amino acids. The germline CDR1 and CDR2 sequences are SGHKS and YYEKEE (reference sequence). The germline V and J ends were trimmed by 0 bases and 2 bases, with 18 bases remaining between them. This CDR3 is CASSLASYQRRTYEQYF. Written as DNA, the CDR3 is TGTGCCAGCAGCTTGGCTAGTTACCAGCGGAGAACCTACGAGCAGTACTTC.

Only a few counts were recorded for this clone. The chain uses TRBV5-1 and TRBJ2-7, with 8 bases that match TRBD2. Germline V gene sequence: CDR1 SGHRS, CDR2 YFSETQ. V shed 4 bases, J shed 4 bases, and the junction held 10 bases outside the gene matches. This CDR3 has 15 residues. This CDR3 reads CASSRGSGGGYEQYF. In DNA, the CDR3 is TGCGCCAGCAGCCGGGGCAGCGGGGGAGGGTACGAGCAGTACTTC.

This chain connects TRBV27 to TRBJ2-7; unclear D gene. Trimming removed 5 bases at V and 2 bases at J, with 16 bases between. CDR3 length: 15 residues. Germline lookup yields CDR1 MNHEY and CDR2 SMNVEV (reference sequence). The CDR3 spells CASSKYVGPTYEQYF. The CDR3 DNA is TGTGCCAGCAGTAAATATGTGGGTCCTACCTACGAGCAGTACTTC.

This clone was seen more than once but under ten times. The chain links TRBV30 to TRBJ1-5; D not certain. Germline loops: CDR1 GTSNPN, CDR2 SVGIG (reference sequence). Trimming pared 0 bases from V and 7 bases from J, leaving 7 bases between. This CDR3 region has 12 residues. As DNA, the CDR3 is TGTGCCTGGAGTGTCGACGGGCAGCCCCAGCATTTT. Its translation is CAWSVDGQPQHF. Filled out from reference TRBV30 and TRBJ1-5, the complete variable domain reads SQTIHQWPATLVQPVGSPLSLECTVEGTSNPNLYWYRQAAGRGLQLLFYSVGIGQISSEVPQNLSASRPQDRQFILSSKKLLLSDSGFYLCAWSVDGQPQHFGDGTRLSIL.